The 31 T cell receptor beta chains below come from one sample, sequenced in a study of OX40 agonist ivuxolimab in advanced cancers. Libraries were built with the immunoSEQ multiplex PCR assay. The immuneACCESS repertoire file appears here via TCRdb, limited to in-frame rearrangements. These files lack a portion of the clones; in checked studies, under half of the deficit traces to unresolved V genes, and the cause of the others is not known. This sample is represented by 55,000 to 80,000 clones; about 81% of them were singletons. The top ten clones comprise 2% to 2.5% of the sample. Here the sequenced sample was CD4+ or CD8+ T cells sorted from blood, taken in a trial of the OX40 agonist ivuxolimab. The receptors were gathered from an adult with an advanced solid tumor such as melanoma, head and neck, liver or kidney cancer.

The chain links TRBV30 to TRBJ2-1; tentatively, D is TRBD1 or TRBD2 (5 bases each). The germline CDR1 and CDR2 sequences are GTSNPN and SVGIG (reference sequence). There are 13 residues in the CDR3. The germline V and J ends were trimmed by 8 bases and 0 bases, with 11 bases remaining between them. CDR3 loop: CAGGPHSYNEQFF. The CDR3 nucleotides read TGTGCCGGGGGACCACACTCCTACAATGAGCAGTTCTTC.

About this clone: Other DNA sequences within the sample encode an identical CDR3. This chain connects TRBV20-1 to TRBJ2-5; D remains unclear. The germline V gene has CDR1 DFQATT and CDR2 SNEGSKA (reference sequence). Trimming pared 3 bases from V and 5 bases from J, leaving 4 bases between. This CDR3 has 10 amino acids. CDR3 amino acids: CSASSETQYF. The CDR3 DNA follows: TGCAGTGCTAGCAGTGAGACCCAGTACTTC.

The CDR3 is CASSYMGGTTEAFF. In DNA form, the CDR3 reads TGTGCCAGCAGCTATATGGGGGGCACCACTGAAGCTTTCTTT. V usage is TRBV7-3 and J usage is TRBJ1-1; D might be TRBD1 (6 bases). The V gene lost 4 bases and the J gene lost 4 bases, with 13 bases spanning the gap. Looked up from germline, CDR1 is SGHTA and CDR2 is FQGTGA. The CDR3 sequence is 14 residues long.

This chain's CDR3 is CASNKGGLGARTEAFF. CDR3 bases: TGTGCCAGCAACAAGGGCGGGCTGGGGGCGCGAACTGAAGCTTTCTTT. The chain recombines TRBV9 with TRBJ1-1, with a weak D call TRBD1 (6 bases). This CDR3 region has 16 residues. V gave up 6 bases and J gave up 5 bases, with 23 bases separating them. The germline CDR1 and CDR2 sequences are SGDLS and YYNGEE. The whole variable domain, remainder taken from reference TRBV9 and TRBJ1-1, is DSGVTQTPKHLITATGQRVTLRCSPRSGDLSVYWYQQSLDQGLQFLIQYYNGEERAKGNILERFSAQQFPDLHSELNLSSLELGDSALYFCASNKGGLGARTEAFFGQGTRLTVV.

This rearrangement joins TRBV7-9 to TRBJ2-5, with D possibly matching TRBD2 (5 bases). This CDR3 comprises 13 residues. Germline CDR1 reads SEHNR; CDR2 reads FQNEAQ (reference sequence). Between the trimmed V and J ends, which lost 5 bases and 2 bases, there was a span of 9 bases. The CDR3 nucleotides are TGTGCCAGCAGCCGTACTAGTCAAGAGACCCAGTACTTC. Residues: CASSRTSQETQYF.

CDR3 bases: TGTGCCAGCAGTTTTGGACAGGGATCTACCTACGAGCAGTACTTC. Residues: CASSFGQGSTYEQYF. This chain joins TRBV7-8 and TRBJ2-7, with TRBD1 matching 8 bases. Germline V gene data show CDR1 as SGHVS and CDR2 as FQNEAQ. V lost 6 bases and J lost 2; bases outside the gene matches: 9. The CDR3 is 15 residues long.

The chain has TRBV5-4 and TRBJ2-7; 7 nucleotides align to TRBD1. Per the germline V gene, CDR1 is SGHNT and CDR2 is YYREEE (reference sequence). There are 15 residues in the CDR3. After removal of 4 bases from V and 3 bases from J, the junction contained 10 bases not matched to a gene. Here the CDR3 reads CASSAAGTVNYEQYF. The CDR3 DNA reads as TGTGCCAGCAGCGCCGCCGGGACAGTCAACTACGAGCAGTACTTC.

The table lists this clone with a few counts. This chain connects TRBV18 to TRBJ1-1; a possible D gene is TRBD1 (5 bases). CDR1 and CDR2 from the germline V gene are KGHSH and LQKENI. The CDR3 is made up of 16 amino acids. With 1 base removed from V and 0 bases from J, the gap between germline ends came to 12 bases. Here the CDR3 DNA reads TGTGCCAGCTCACCACAGACGGGACTCATGAACACTGAAGCTTTCTTT. Translating gives CASSPQTGLMNTEAFF.

The rearrangement links TRBV11-3 to TRBJ2-7; unclear D gene. CDR1 is SGHNT and CDR2 is YENEEA in the germline V gene. V lost 1 base and J 1 base, leaving 5 bases between the germline ends. This CDR3 region has 13 residues. The CDR3 DNA follows: TGTGCCAGCAGCTTAGGCGGTTCCTACGAGCAGTACTTC. Translating it yields CASSLGGSYEQYF.

The chain is built from TRBV4-2 and TRBJ2-2, with 8 bases that match TRBD1. There are 17 residues in the CDR3. From germline, CDR1 is LGHNA and CDR2 YNFKEQ. Trimming took 1 base from V and 5 from J; bases not matched to a gene: 9. The DNA for the CDR3 is TGTGCCAGCAGCCAAGTCGGGCAGGGGGCAAGGACCGGGGAGCTGTTTTTT. Protein product: CASSQVGQGARTGELFF.

This clone was seen only once. This chain connects TRBV10-1 to TRBJ2-3; D tentatively reads TRBD1 or TRBD2 (5 bases each). The CDR3 covers 18 residues. From germline, CDR1 is WNHNN and CDR2 SYGVQD (reference sequence). The germline V and J ends were trimmed by 0 bases and 0 bases, with 16 bases remaining between them. CDR3 nucleotides: TGCGCCAGCAGTGAGTCGGTGGACGAGGGGCATAGCACAGATACGCAGTATTTT. It specifies CASSESVDEGHSTDTQYF.

The V gene is TRBV27, the J gene TRBJ2-7, with 8 bases that match TRBD2. Germline loops: CDR1 MNHEY, CDR2 SMNVEV (reference sequence). V lost 4 bases to trimming and J lost 4 bases; unmatched junction nucleotides: 6. This CDR3 has 14 residues. For the CDR3, the DNA is TGTGCCAGCAGTTCACGGACGGGGGGGTACGAGCAGTACTTC. It encodes CASSSRTGGYEQYF.

Here the CDR3 reads CASSPRTPNTEAFF. In nucleotides, the CDR3 is TGCGCCAGCAGCCCGAGGACCCCAAACACTGAAGCTTTCTTT. The chain joins TRBV5-1 to TRBJ1-1, with D uncertain. V was cut by 4 bases and J by 2 bases, with 12 bases left in between. The CDR3 length is 14 residues. Germline assignment: CDR1 SGHRS and CDR2 YFSETQ. Full variable domain (missing parts from reference TRBV5-1 and TRBJ1-1): KAGVTQTPRYLIKTRGQQVTLSCSPISGHRSVSWYQQTPGQGLQFLFEYFSETQRNKGNFPGRFSGRQFSNSRSEMNVSTLELGDSALYLCASSPRTPNTEAFFGQGTRLTVV.

This clone was found once. The rearrangement links TRBV7-9 to TRBJ2-7; a weak D match, TRBD2 (6 bases). CDR3 length: 16 amino acids. Germline loops: CDR1 SEHNR, CDR2 FQNEAQ (reference sequence). Trimming pared 5 bases from V and 4 bases from J, leaving 21 bases between. This chain's CDR3 is CASSPVSASALYEQYF. In DNA form, the CDR3 reads TGTGCCAGCAGCCCCGTGTCGGCTAGCGCCCTTTACGAGCAGTACTTC.

The V call is TRBV5-4, the J call TRBJ2-5, with 10 positions matching TRBD2. Germline assignment: CDR1 SGHNT and CDR2 YYREEE (reference sequence). V lost 3 bases and J lost 4; bases outside the gene matches: 9. The CDR3 extends over 16 amino acids. The CDR3 coding sequence is TGTGCCAGCAGCTCGAAAAGCGGGGGGGGTTTAGAGACCCAGTACTTC. Its translation is CASSSKSGGGLETQYF.

The CDR3 nucleotides read TGTGCCAGCAGCGTAGATGGGGGCGCCAACACCGGGGAGCTGTTTTTT. This encodes CASSVDGGANTGELFF. The genes are TRBV9 and TRBJ2-2; the D gene is possibly TRBD1 (6 bases). In germline, CDR1 is SGDLS, CDR2 YYNGEE. There are 16 residues in the CDR3. V lost 0 bases and J lost 2, with 11 bases in between.

The chain has TRBV5-4 and TRBJ1-1; D perhaps matches TRBD1 (5 bases). This CDR3 has 15 amino acids. The germline CDR1 and CDR2 sequences are SGHNT and YYREEE (reference sequence). The V end lost 0 bases, the J end lost 0 bases, and 9 bases lay between the germline ends. The CDR3 bases are TGTGCCAGCAGCTTGGGCGGGGGTCTGAACACTGAAGCTTTCTTT. This translates into CASSLGGGLNTEAFF.

The chain uses TRBV28 and TRBJ2-7, with a possible D match to TRBD2 (6 bases). The V end was cut by 10 bases, the J end by 2 bases, with 18 bases between. CDR1 MDHEN and CDR2 SYDVKM come from the germline V gene. CDR3 length: 14 residues. CDR3 loop: CAITRRVGAYEQYF. The CDR3 DNA reads TGTGCCATCACGCGGAGGGTGGGAGCCTACGAGCAGTACTTC.

This chain uses TRBV5-1 with TRBJ1-4, with D possibly TRBD1 on 5 matching bases. V was clipped by 0 bases and J by 7 bases, with 13 bases between them. CDR1 and CDR2 from the germline V gene are SGHRS and YFSETQ. The CDR3 extends over 15 amino acids. The CDR3 loop reads CASSLGGIPGEKLFF. CDR3 sequence (DNA): TGCGCCAGCAGCTTGGGGGGCATCCCGGGTGAAAAACTGTTTTTT.

The DNA for the CDR3 is TGTGCCAGCAGTGGGCGCCTCAGGGTCAAGACTGAAGCTTTCTTT. The encoded protein is CASSGRLRVKTEAFF. The gene calls are TRBV6-1 and TRBJ1-1; D may be TRBD1 (5 bases). This CDR3 has 15 residues. The V end was cut by 4 bases, the J end by 5 bases, with 17 bases between. In germline, CDR1 is MNHNS, CDR2 SASEGT.

The CDR3 is CASNLQGADVNEQFF. CDR3 coding DNA: TGTGCCAGCAACTTACAGGGGGCTGATGTAAATGAGCAGTTCTTC. The V call is TRBV9, the J call TRBJ2-1, with TRBD1 matching 9 bases. This CDR3 is 15 amino acids long. V lost 6 bases to trimming and J lost 7 bases; unmatched junction nucleotides: 11. Germline CDR1 is SGDLS and CDR2 is YYNGEE.

As for this clone: A much bigger clone sits one base away, suggesting this may be a read error. The CDR3 ends on some other residue instead of the conserved phenylalanine or tryptophan, so this is likely a read error. This chain connects TRBV7-2 to TRBJ1-6; D perhaps matches TRBD1 (5 bases). The V end lost 1 base, the J end lost 7 bases, and 11 bases lay between the germline ends. The CDR3 runs to 15 residues. Per the germline V gene, CDR1 is SGHTA and CDR2 is FQGNSA. The CDR3 DNA sequence: TGTGCCAGCAGCTTAGATCCGGGACCAAATTCACCCCTCCACTCT. Translation: CASSLDPGPNSPLHS.

The J gene is TRBJ2-7, the V gene TRBV27, with 9 bases identical to TRBD1. The CDR3 covers 13 residues. The germline gives CDR1 MNHEY, CDR2 SMNVEV (reference sequence). J lost 9 bases, V lost 6 bases, and 9 bases had no gene match. CDR3 sequence: CASRIPGQGRQYF. The DNA for the CDR3 is TGTGCCAGCAGGATACCGGGACAGGGAAGGCAGTACTTC.

The rearrangement links TRBV11-2 to TRBJ1-5; D gene ambiguous. Trimming removed 5 bases at V and 3 bases at J, with 5 bases between. CDR1 is SGHAT and CDR2 is FQNNGV in the germline V gene. The CDR3 is 12 amino acids. This CDR3 is CASSGHNQPQHF. CDR3 in DNA: TGTGCCAGCAGCGGCCACAATCAGCCCCAGCATTTT.

This chain connects TRBV13 to TRBJ2-5; possibly TRBD1 or TRBD2 for D (6 bases each). Germline CDR1 reads PRHDT; CDR2 reads FYEKMQ (reference sequence). The CDR3 is 17 residues long. Trimming pared 4 bases from V and 2 bases from J, leaving 20 bases between. The CDR3 region is CASSSLYGGPRQETQYF. The CDR3 DNA sequence: TGTGCCAGCAGCTCCCTTTATGGGGGGCCCCGGCAAGAGACCCAGTACTTC.

This clone was seen once. The chain has TRBV19 and TRBJ1-4; D call uncertain. The V end was cut by 3 bases, the J end by 5 bases, with 4 bases between. Germline V gene lookup returns CDR1 LNHDA and CDR2 SQIVND (reference sequence). CDR3 size: 12 residues. In DNA form, the CDR3 reads TGTGCCAGTAGTATGATCAATGAAAAACTGTTTTTT. Protein sequence: CASSMINEKLFF.

V gene TRBV14 combines with J gene TRBJ1-4; no clear D gene. This CDR3 spans 14 amino acids. The ends were cut back, 1 base at V and 0 bases at J, with 3 bases in the middle. The germline gives CDR1 SGHDN, CDR2 FVKESK. CDR3 sequence: CASSQGATNEKLFF. CDR3 bases: TGTGCCAGCAGCCAAGGTGCAACTAATGAAAAACTGTTTTTT.

The chain recombines TRBV6-5 with TRBJ2-7, with D possibly being TRBD2 (5 bases). Trimming cost V 8 bases and J 1 base, with 9 bases left between them. Germline V gene sequence: CDR1 MNHEY, CDR2 SVGAGI. The CDR3 has 12 residues. CDR3 loop: CASAGLSYEQYF. In DNA form, the CDR3 reads TGTGCCAGCGCGGGCCTATCCTACGAGCAGTACTTC.

J is TRBJ2-2 and V is TRBV7-2; 9 nucleotides align to TRBD1. Germline lookup yields CDR1 SGHTA and CDR2 FQGNSA. The CDR3 runs 17 residues. The junction had 4 bases not matched to a gene; V was cut back by 1 base and J by 1 base. The CDR3 sequence is CASSLGTGARNTGELFF. CDR3 coding DNA: TGTGCCAGCAGCTTAGGGACAGGGGCGAGGAACACCGGGGAGCTGTTTTTT.

CDR3 DNA: TGCGCCAGCAGCCAACCGCATCTACAGGGGGCTCGGACCGGGGAGCTGTTTTTT. Translating gives CASSQPHLQGARTGELFF. This chain links TRBV4-1 with TRBJ2-2, with TRBD1 matching over 9 bases. The germline V gene encodes CDR1 MGHRA and CDR2 YSYEKL. This CDR3 region has 18 residues. With V trimmed by 2 bases and J by 5 bases, 12 bases remained unmatched.

The chain employs TRBV7-2 and TRBJ2-4, with 8 bases aligning to TRBD2. V lost 5 bases, J lost 0 bases, and 9 bases stayed unmatched. CDR1 is SGHTA and CDR2 is FQGNSA in the germline V gene. This CDR3 is built from 17 residues. Here the CDR3 DNA reads TGTGCCAGCAGCACAAAGCTAGCGGGTTTAGCCAAAAACATTCAGTACTTC. Its translation: CASSTKLAGLAKNIQYF.